The rows below give T cell receptor beta chains drawn from one sample of a study of shared clonotypes between healthy human individuals. Sequencing used immunoSEQ multiplex PCR; TCRdb keeps in-frame clones, though not all of them. The table has some 2.4 million clones, 80% to 95% seen once. The sample taken for sequencing was naive CD4+ T cells from PBMCs. The receptors derive from a young man in good health. Some clones in this sample may be carry-over from other donors' samples. Both conserved end residues are trimmed from each CDR3. D genes are given only for firm matches.

v_gene: TRBV27
d_gene: TRBD1
CDR3aa: ARRLDRGPDTDTQY

v_gene: TRBV11-3
d_gene: -
CDR3aa: ASSFAGSGYTQY

v_gene: TRBV19
d_gene: -
CDR3aa: ASSRMSANTGELF

v_gene: TRBV5-6
d_gene: -
CDR3aa: ASSYPSGINYGYT

v_gene: TRBV4-3
d_gene: TRBD2
CDR3aa: ASSQLGTSGYNEQF

v_gene: TRBV11-2
d_gene: TRBD2
CDR3aa: ASSLDRGLAGQETQY

v_gene: TRBV5-1
d_gene: -
CDR3aa: ASSEYGNTEAF

v_gene: TRBV5-1
d_gene: -
CDR3aa: ASSLGTEAYEQY

v_gene: TRBV2
d_gene: -
CDR3aa: ASSPTPQGLNEQF

v_gene: TRBV11-2
d_gene: -
CDR3aa: ASSLDPRADEAF

v_gene: TRBV11-2
d_gene: -
CDR3aa: ASSLIGRLQELF

v_gene: TRBV19
d_gene: -
CDR3aa: ASSIGPVHYGYT

v_gene: TRBV6-6
d_gene: TRBD2
CDR3aa: ASSWDGTSGRNEQF

v_gene: TRBV5-1
d_gene: TRBD1
CDR3aa: ASSLRDRVSGTEAF

v_gene: TRBV7-9
d_gene: -
CDR3aa: ASSLAGNSPLH

v_gene: TRBV5-8
d_gene: TRBD1
CDR3aa: ASSFTGTGFNQPQH

v_gene: TRBV5-4
d_gene: -
CDR3aa: ASSSGGGRAKNIQY

v_gene: TRBV21-1
d_gene: -
CDR3aa: ASSPRWSGEFNEQF

v_gene: TRBV28
d_gene: TRBD2
CDR3aa: ASTPLTSGANNEQF

v_gene: TRBV7-2
d_gene: -
CDR3aa: ASSTGSEKLF

v_gene: TRBV9
d_gene: TRBD2
CDR3aa: ASSRLAGTYNEQF

v_gene: TRBV5-6
d_gene: -
CDR3aa: ASSLGLGGKLF

v_gene: TRBV7-3
d_gene: -
CDR3aa: ASSLTAYSEAF

v_gene: TRBV6-5
d_gene: TRBD1
CDR3aa: ASKPPGQALQY

v_gene: TRBV5-1
d_gene: TRBD1
CDR3aa: ASSLGDRPFSGNTIY

v_gene: TRBV5-1
d_gene: -
CDR3aa: ASSLGSGGNEQF

v_gene: TRBV27
d_gene: TRBD1
CDR3aa: ASSLRQGYGYT

v_gene: TRBV5-1
d_gene: TRBD1
CDR3aa: ASSYGQDDQPQH

v_gene: TRBV5-1
d_gene: TRBD1
CDR3aa: ASSPAGQGDGYT

v_gene: TRBV2
d_gene: -
CDR3aa: ASSVGGEMF

v_gene: TRBV6-1
d_gene: -
CDR3aa: ATAWGAESWPQH

v_gene: TRBV4-1
d_gene: -
CDR3aa: ASSQDWRLRY

v_gene: TRBV29-1
d_gene: -
CDR3aa: SVEQGGNTEAF

v_gene: TRBV6-1
d_gene: -
CDR3aa: ATFLWRLYT

v_gene: TRBV29-1
d_gene: TRBD1
CDR3aa: SAGQGGNTIY

v_gene: TRBV7-9
d_gene: TRBD1
CDR3aa: ASSLGTGRGTDTQY

v_gene: TRBV11-2
d_gene: -
CDR3aa: ASRQELGPNYGYT

v_gene: TRBV10-3
d_gene: TRBD2
CDR3aa: AIRGLAVSTDTQY